This T cell receptor (beta chain) is from a study of T cell responses to AZD1222 COVID-19 vaccine. The study, taken as a whole, reports: Across spike, vaccine-associated CD4 TCRs were found, dominant at 160-218 and 743-854. The study reported that nearly half of spike-specific TCRs target unmutated variant regions. With two AZD1222 doses given, Spike-specific TCR breadth and depth both rose. No repertoire was sampled before or during the peak T cell response, only after it.

CDR1 and CDR2 (germline): SGHNT, YENEEA. This CDR3 has 16 residues. The germline V and J ends were trimmed by 1 base and 4 bases, with 14 bases remaining between them. The assay was immunoSEQ multiplex PCR, and TCRdb's table has in-frame clones only and misses some. The sample has tens of thousands of clones; 84% are singletons. Turning to this clone: Its antigen is undetermined.

Sequenced material: peripheral blood, taken on day 0 of AZD1222 vaccination. The chain recombines TRBV11-3 with TRBJ2-1, with a tentative D call TRBD2 (5 bases). This TCR was sampled from an adult in good health. The CDR3 DNA is TGTGCCAGCAGCTTAGGGGCCGGGATCCCTTACAATGAGCAGTTCTTC. Translated, it gives CASSLGAGIPYNEQFF.